This TCR beta chain derives from a study of early T cells in non-severe SARS-CoV-2 infection. Study overall: The input, bulk RNA from unsorted whole blood, was sequenced, and chains were unpaired.

This clonotype was detected a few times. The CDR3 consists of 15 residues. Germline lookup yields CDR1 SEHNR and CDR2 FQNEAQ (reference sequence). Trimming pared 1 base from V and 0 bases from J, leaving 6 bases between. Individual cDNA molecules each received unique molecular identifiers attached to them. TCRdb reprocessed the 5' RACE reads with MiXCR, giving one entry per CDR3 protein. In the table there are roughly 72,000 distinct CDR3 sequences, 9.5% to 15% of which are singletons. This chain links TRBV7-9 with TRBJ2-2; D is unresolved. This TCR was sampled from an adult who was a healthcare worker with PCR-confirmed SARS-CoV-2 infection or an uninfected control (not recorded which). Sequencing was performed on whole blood. CDR3: CASSLDNPNTGELFF. In DNA form, the CDR3 reads TGTGCCAGCAGCTTAGACAATCCGAACACCGGGGAGCTGTTTTTT. Together with reference TRBV7-9 and TRBJ2-2, the CDR3 gives the full variable domain: DTGVSQNPRHKITKRGQNVTFRCDPISEHNRLYWYRQTLGQGPEFLTYFQNEAQLEKSRLLSDRFSAERPKGSFSTLEIQRTEQGDSAMYLCASSLDNPNTGELFFGEGSRLTVL.